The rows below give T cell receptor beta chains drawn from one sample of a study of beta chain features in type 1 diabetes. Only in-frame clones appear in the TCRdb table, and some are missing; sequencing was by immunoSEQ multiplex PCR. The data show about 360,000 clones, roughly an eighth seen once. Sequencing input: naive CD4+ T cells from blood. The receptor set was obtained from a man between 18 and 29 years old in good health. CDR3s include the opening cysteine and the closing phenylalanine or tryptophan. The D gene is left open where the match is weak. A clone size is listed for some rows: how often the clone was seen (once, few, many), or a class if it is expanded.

CDR3 protein: CASSLAQGPYEQYF
CDR3 DNA: TGTGCCAGCAGCTTAGCACAGGGTCCCTACGAGCAGTACTTC
V gene: TRBV7-2
clone size: NA
D gene: NA
J gene: TRBJ2-7

CDR3 protein: CASSRLGGVRTDTQYF
CDR3 DNA: TGTGCCAGCAGCCGGTTGGGGGGGGTTAGGACAGATACGCAGTATTTT
V gene: TRBV5-4
clone size: NA
D gene: TRBD2
J gene: TRBJ2-3

CDR3 protein: CASSRVAGVTGELFF
CDR3 DNA: TGTGCCAGCAGCCGCGTAGCGGGGGTCACCGGGGAGCTGTTTTTT
V gene: TRBV7-9
clone size: NA
D gene: TRBD2
J gene: TRBJ2-2

CDR3 protein: CSVEDWDNRSGNTIYF
CDR3 DNA: TGCAGCGTTGAAGACTGGGACAACCGCTCTGGAAACACCATATATTTT
V gene: TRBV29-1
clone size: NA
D gene: NA
J gene: TRBJ1-3

CDR3 protein: CASSREGAYEQYF
CDR3 DNA: TGTGCCAGCAGTAGGGAGGGAGCCTACGAGCAGTACTTC
V gene: TRBV27
clone size: few
D gene: TRBD2
J gene: TRBJ2-7

CDR3 protein: CASSQTPGGMGQPQHF
CDR3 DNA: TGTGCCAGCAGCCAAACCCCGGGGGGGATGGGACAGCCCCAGCATTTT
V gene: TRBV4-2
clone size: few
D gene: NA
J gene: TRBJ1-5

CDR3 protein: CASSATLGGVETQYF
CDR3 DNA: TGTGCCAGCAGCGCTACGCTAGGGGGGGTGGAGACCCAGTACTTC
V gene: TRBV7-9
clone size: NA
D gene: NA
J gene: TRBJ2-5

CDR3 protein: CSVEGGIRGSTDTQYF
CDR3 DNA: TGCAGCGTTGAAGGGGGTATACGGGGGAGCACAGATACGCAGTATTTT
V gene: TRBV29-1
clone size: few
D gene: NA
J gene: TRBJ2-3

CDR3 protein: CASSSRGGTSSYNEQFF
CDR3 DNA: TGTGCCAGCAGCTCCCGGGGGGGTACCAGCTCCTACAATGAGCAGTTCTTC
V gene: TRBV5-4
clone size: few
D gene: TRBD2
J gene: TRBJ2-1

CDR3 protein: CASSIFPNEQYF
CDR3 DNA: TGTGCCAGTAGTATTTTCCCCAACGAGCAGTACTTC
V gene: TRBV19
clone size: few
D gene: NA
J gene: TRBJ2-7

CDR3 protein: CASSPGTGVYEQYF
CDR3 DNA: TGTGCCAGCAGCCCCGGGACAGGGGTCTACGAGCAGTACTTC
V gene: TRBV14
clone size: few
D gene: TRBD1
J gene: TRBJ2-7

CDR3 protein: CASSSLSLTGANVLTF
CDR3 DNA: TGTGCCAGCAGCTCGCTCAGTTTAACGGGGGCCAACGTCCTGACTTTC
V gene: TRBV7-2
clone size: few
D gene: NA
J gene: TRBJ2-6

CDR3 protein: CASSLDTVRPQHF
CDR3 DNA: TGTGCCAGCAGCTTGGATACAGTCCGGCCCCAGCATTTT
V gene: TRBV5-4
clone size: few
D gene: NA
J gene: TRBJ1-5

CDR3 protein: CASSVVWTEQYF
CDR3 DNA: TGTGCCAGCAGTGTAGTTTGGACTGAGCAGTACTTC
V gene: TRBV2
clone size: NA
D gene: NA
J gene: TRBJ2-7

CDR3 protein: CSAGVEETQYF
CDR3 DNA: TGCAGCGCCGGAGTGGAAGAGACCCAGTACTTC
V gene: TRBV29-1
clone size: NA
D gene: NA
J gene: TRBJ2-5

CDR3 protein: CASSLPLAQSGYTF
CDR3 DNA: TGTGCCAGCAGTTTACCCCTCGCACAGAGTGGCTACACCTTC
V gene: TRBV28
clone size: NA
D gene: NA
J gene: TRBJ1-2

CDR3 protein: CASSRTDSNEKLFF
CDR3 DNA: TGTGCCAGCAGTAGGACGGACTCTAATGAAAAACTGTTTTTT
V gene: TRBV5-4
clone size: few
D gene: NA
J gene: TRBJ1-4

CDR3 protein: CASTDLDEKLFF
CDR3 DNA: TGTGCCAGTACTGACTTGGATGAAAAACTGTTTTTT
V gene: TRBV28
clone size: NA
D gene: NA
J gene: TRBJ1-4

CDR3 protein: CASKESYSNQPQHF
CDR3 DNA: TGTGCCAGCAAGGAGAGTTATAGCAATCAGCCCCAGCATTTT
V gene: TRBV6-5
clone size: few
D gene: NA
J gene: TRBJ1-5

CDR3 protein: CASSQGQAEETQYF
CDR3 DNA: TGTGCCAGCAGCCAGGGACAGGCTGAAGAGACCCAGTACTTC
V gene: TRBV5-4
clone size: few
D gene: TRBD1
J gene: TRBJ2-5

CDR3 protein: CASSVGTAQETQYF
CDR3 DNA: TGTGCCAGCAGCGTTGGGACAGCGCAAGAGACCCAGTACTTC
V gene: TRBV5-6
clone size: NA
D gene: TRBD1
J gene: TRBJ2-5

CDR3 protein: CASSVGRDTGELFF
CDR3 DNA: TGTGCCAGCAGTGTGGGCAGGGACACCGGGGAGCTGTTTTTT
V gene: TRBV6-1
clone size: few
D gene: NA
J gene: TRBJ2-2

CDR3 protein: CASRLDRGNYEQYF
CDR3 DNA: TGTGCCAGCAGGTTGGACAGGGGGAATTACGAGCAGTACTTC
V gene: TRBV7-2
clone size: NA
D gene: TRBD1
J gene: TRBJ2-7

CDR3 protein: CASGPFGDSYGYTF
CDR3 DNA: TGTGCCAGCGGGCCGTTTGGCGATTCCTATGGCTACACCTTC
V gene: TRBV27
clone size: NA
D gene: NA
J gene: TRBJ1-2

CDR3 protein: CASSLASLLAGSEQYF
CDR3 DNA: TGTGCCAGCAGCTTAGCCTCGTTGCTAGCGGGCTCCGAGCAGTACTTC
V gene: TRBV11-2
clone size: few
D gene: TRBD2
J gene: TRBJ2-7

CDR3 protein: CAWRNKQRYNEQFF
CDR3 DNA: TGTGCCTGGAGGAACAAACAACGCTACAATGAGCAGTTCTTC
V gene: TRBV30
clone size: few
D gene: NA
J gene: TRBJ2-1

CDR3 protein: CASSLSFAGALSYGYTF
CDR3 DNA: TGTGCCAGCAGCTTAAGTTTCGCAGGGGCCCTTAGCTATGGCTACACCTTC
V gene: TRBV7-2
clone size: few
D gene: NA
J gene: TRBJ1-2

CDR3 protein: CASSKTPGTSRIEQFF
CDR3 DNA: TGTGCCAGCAGCAAGACCCCCGGGACTAGCAGGATTGAGCAGTTCTTC
V gene: TRBV9
clone size: few
D gene: TRBD2
J gene: TRBJ2-1

CDR3 protein: CASSLAREGRNVDTQYF
CDR3 DNA: TGCGCCAGCAGCTTGGCGCGGGAGGGCCGAAATGTAGATACGCAGTATTTT
V gene: TRBV5-1
clone size: few
D gene: TRBD2
J gene: TRBJ2-3

CDR3 protein: CASSLQMNTEAFF
CDR3 DNA: TGCGCCAGCAGCTTACAGATGAACACTGAAGCTTTCTTT
V gene: TRBV5-1
clone size: few
D gene: NA
J gene: TRBJ1-1

CDR3 protein: CASSFTQQGTEAFF
CDR3 DNA: TGTGCCAGCAGCTTCACTCAACAGGGGACTGAAGCTTTCTTT
V gene: TRBV11-2
clone size: NA
D gene: TRBD1
J gene: TRBJ1-1

CDR3 protein: CASSPGQGSYNEQFF
CDR3 DNA: TGTGCCAGCAGCCCAGGACAGGGATCATACAATGAGCAGTTCTTC
V gene: TRBV9
clone size: NA
D gene: TRBD1
J gene: TRBJ2-1

CDR3 protein: CASSSGQGVYQPQHF
CDR3 DNA: TGTGCCAGCAGCTCCGGACAGGGGGTTTATCAGCCCCAGCATTTT
V gene: TRBV7-2
clone size: NA
D gene: TRBD1
J gene: TRBJ1-5

CDR3 protein: CATLTRGDTQYF
CDR3 DNA: TGTGCCACCCTAACCCGAGGGGATACGCAGTATTTT
V gene: TRBV27
clone size: few
D gene: NA
J gene: TRBJ2-3

CDR3 protein: CASSQDLADARGYEQYF
CDR3 DNA: TGCGCCAGCAGCCAAGATTTGGCTGATGCACGGGGCTACGAGCAGTACTTC
V gene: TRBV4-3
clone size: NA
D gene: NA
J gene: TRBJ2-7

CDR3 protein: CASSQEGQGFYGYTF
CDR3 DNA: TGCGCCAGCAGCCAAGAAGGACAGGGATTCTATGGCTACACCTTC
V gene: TRBV4-3
clone size: NA
D gene: TRBD1
J gene: TRBJ1-2

CDR3 protein: CASSTLTGNTEAFF
CDR3 DNA: TGTGCCAGTAGTACCCTGACAGGGAACACTGAAGCTTTCTTT
V gene: TRBV19
clone size: few
D gene: NA
J gene: TRBJ1-1

CDR3 protein: CASSRRQGVETQYF
CDR3 DNA: TGTGCCAGCAGCCGACGACAGGGGGTTGAGACCCAGTACTTC
V gene: TRBV5-6
clone size: few
D gene: TRBD1
J gene: TRBJ2-5

CDR3 protein: CATSRGRGRAVETQYF
CDR3 DNA: TGTGCCACCAGCAGAGGAAGAGGGAGGGCCGTAGAGACCCAGTACTTC
V gene: TRBV15
clone size: NA
D gene: TRBD2
J gene: TRBJ2-5

CDR3 protein: CASSLEQGGGYTF
CDR3 DNA: TGCGCCAGCAGCTTGGAGCAGGGAGGCGGCTACACCTTC
V gene: TRBV5-1
clone size: NA
D gene: NA
J gene: TRBJ1-2

CDR3 protein: CAWNPGVSGELFF
CDR3 DNA: TGTGCCTGGAACCCGGGGGTGTCCGGGGAGCTGTTTTTT
V gene: TRBV30
clone size: few
D gene: NA
J gene: TRBJ2-2

CDR3 protein: CASSYGGYNEQFF
CDR3 DNA: TGTGCCAGCAGTTACGGCGGCTACAATGAGCAGTTCTTC
V gene: TRBV6-5
clone size: NA
D gene: NA
J gene: TRBJ2-1

CDR3 protein: CSVEGDYSNEQFF
CDR3 DNA: TGCAGCGTTGAGGGGGACTACTCCAATGAGCAGTTCTTC
V gene: TRBV29-1
clone size: few
D gene: TRBD2
J gene: TRBJ2-1